These 7 T cell receptor beta chains were all obtained from the same sample, sequenced in a study of cytomegalovirus exposure and HLA in healthy donors. PCR amplification relied on 60 Vbeta primers (plus 13 Jbeta primers). Assay: immunoSEQ multiplex PCR; the TCRdb copy retains only in-frame clones and omits some. The table lists 200,000 or so clones, approximately 84% of them singletons. What was sequenced was PBMCs. The receptors were gathered from a woman in her fifties or sixties in good health and CMV-seropositive.

This chain connects TRBV18 to TRBJ2-7; no reliable D call. V lost 1 base and J lost 0, with 16 bases in between. The CDR3 contains 17 residues. The germline V gene has CDR1 KGHSH and CDR2 LQKENI. This chain's CDR3 is CASSPLQIPLSSYEQYF. CDR3 DNA: TGTGCCAGCTCACCACTCCAGATCCCCCTCAGCTCCTACGAGCAGTACTTC.

The chain employs TRBV7-9 and TRBJ1-2, with 7 bases that match TRBD1. CDR1 SEHNR and CDR2 FQNEAQ come from the germline V gene (reference sequence). The CDR3 covers 14 residues. V gave up 6 bases and J gave up 8 bases; unmatched junction bases: 12. The CDR3 coding sequence is TGTGCCAGCAGTTCGACAGGGTCCCCTATCGGCTACACCTTC. This translates into CASSSTGSPIGYTF.

The V call is TRBV7-2, the J call TRBJ1-6; possible D gene TRBD1, 6 bases. The V gene lost 4 bases and the J gene lost 2 bases, with 18 bases spanning the gap. CDR1 is SGHTA and CDR2 is FQGNSA in the germline V gene. The CDR3 spans 18 residues. Here the CDR3 DNA reads TGTGCCAGCAGCTCTCGAGCGGGAGCAGGGGCCTATAATTCACCCCTCCACTTT. Amino acid sequence: CASSSRAGAGAYNSPLHF. The whole variable domain, remainder taken from reference TRBV7-2 and TRBJ1-6, is GAGVSQSPSNKVTEKGKDVELRCDPISGHTALYWYRQSLGQGLEFLIYFQGNSAPDKSGLPSDRFSAERTGGSVSTLTIQRTQQEDSAVYLCASSSRAGAGAYNSPLHFGNGTRLTVT.

This chain links TRBV25-1 with TRBJ1-1, with D perhaps TRBD1 (6 bases). The CDR3 length is 15 residues. Germline CDR1 MGHDK, CDR2 SYGVNS. The germline V and J ends were trimmed by 4 bases and 1 base, with 13 bases remaining between them. The CDR3 sequence is CASSARQDTNTEAFF. In nucleotides, the CDR3 is TGTGCCAGCAGTGCACGACAGGACACGAACACTGAAGCTTTCTTT.

This clone was seen just once. The J gene is TRBJ2-5, the V gene TRBV9; 10 bases are a match to TRBD1. TRBJ2-7 explains the end of the DNA better; the J call may be wrong. Germline values: CDR1 SGDLS, CDR2 YYNGEE. CDR3 length: 16 residues. The CDR3 here is CASSAGTGALAYEQYF. The DNA of the CDR3 is TGTGCCAGCAGCGCCGGGACAGGGGCCTTGGCCTACGAGCAGTACTTC.

The V and J genes are TRBV29-1 and TRBJ1-6, with D tentatively TRBD1 (5 bases). The V end was cut by 6 bases, the J end by 9 bases, with 18 bases between. CDR3 length: 14 residues. CDR1 and CDR2 (germline): SQVTM, ANQGSEA. The CDR3 sequence: CSVKGEASGSPLHF. The CDR3 DNA is TGCAGCGTAAAAGGGGAAGCAAGTGGTTCACCCCTCCACTTT. Drawing the rest from reference TRBV29-1 and TRBJ1-6, the complete variable domain is SAVISQKPSRDICQRGTSLTIQCQVDSQVTMMFWYRQQPGQSLTLIATANQGSEATYESGFVIDKFPISRPNLTFSTLTVSNMSPEDSSIYLCSVKGEASGSPLHFGNGTRLTVT.

V usage is TRBV6-5 and J usage is TRBJ1-4; TRBD1 agrees at 10 bases. Trimming took 5 bases from V and 8 from J; bases not matched to a gene: 8. Germline V gives CDR1 MNHEY, CDR2 SVGAGI. The CDR3 totals 15 residues. This CDR3 reads CASSGQTGGAEKLFF. As DNA, the CDR3 is TGTGCCAGCAGTGGACAGACAGGGGGCGCCGAAAAACTGTTTTTT.